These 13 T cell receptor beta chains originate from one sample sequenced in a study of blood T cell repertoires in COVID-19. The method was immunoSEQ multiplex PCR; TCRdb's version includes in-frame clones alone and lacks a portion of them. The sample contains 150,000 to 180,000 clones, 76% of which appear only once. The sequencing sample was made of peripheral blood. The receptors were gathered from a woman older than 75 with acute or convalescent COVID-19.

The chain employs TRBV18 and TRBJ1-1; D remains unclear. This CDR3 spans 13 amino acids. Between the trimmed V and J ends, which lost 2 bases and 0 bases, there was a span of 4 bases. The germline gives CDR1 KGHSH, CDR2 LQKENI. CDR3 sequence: CASSPSMNTEAFF. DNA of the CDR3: TGTGCCAGCTCACCATCCATGAACACTGAAGCTTTCTTT.

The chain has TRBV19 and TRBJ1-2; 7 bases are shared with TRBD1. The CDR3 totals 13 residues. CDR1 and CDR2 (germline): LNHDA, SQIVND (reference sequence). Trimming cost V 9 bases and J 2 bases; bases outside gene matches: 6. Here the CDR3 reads CASSLTGNYGYTF. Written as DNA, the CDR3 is TGTGCCAGCAGTTTGACAGGGAACTATGGCTACACCTTC.

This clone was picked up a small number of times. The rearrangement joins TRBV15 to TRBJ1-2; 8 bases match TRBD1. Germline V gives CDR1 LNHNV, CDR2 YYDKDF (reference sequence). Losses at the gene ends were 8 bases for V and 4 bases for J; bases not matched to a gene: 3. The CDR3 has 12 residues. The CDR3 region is CATQDRAYGYTF. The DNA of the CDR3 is TGTGCCACCCAGGACAGGGCCTATGGCTACACCTTC.

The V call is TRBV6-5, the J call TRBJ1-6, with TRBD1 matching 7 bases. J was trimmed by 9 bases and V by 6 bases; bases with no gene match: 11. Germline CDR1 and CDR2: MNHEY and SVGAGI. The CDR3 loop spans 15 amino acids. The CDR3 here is CASRGEPGQLSPLHF. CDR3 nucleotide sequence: TGTGCCAGCAGGGGAGAACCGGGACAGCTTTCACCCCTCCACTTT.

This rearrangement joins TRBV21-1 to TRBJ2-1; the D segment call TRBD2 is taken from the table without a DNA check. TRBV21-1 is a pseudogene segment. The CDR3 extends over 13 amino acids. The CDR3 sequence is CASSKSSANEQFF. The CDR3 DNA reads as TGTGCCAGCAGCAAGTCCAGCGCCAATGAGCAGTTCTTC.

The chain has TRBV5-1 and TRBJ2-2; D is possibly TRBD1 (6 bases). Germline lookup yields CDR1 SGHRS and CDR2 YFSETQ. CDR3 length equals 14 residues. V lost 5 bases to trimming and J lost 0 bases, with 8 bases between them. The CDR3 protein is CASRWTANTGELFF. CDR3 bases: TGCGCCAGCAGGTGGACAGCGAACACCGGGGAGCTGTTTTTT.

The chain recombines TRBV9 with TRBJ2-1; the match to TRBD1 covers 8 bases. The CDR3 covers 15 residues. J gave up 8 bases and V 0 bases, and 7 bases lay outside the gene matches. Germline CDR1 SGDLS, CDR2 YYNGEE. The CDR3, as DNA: TGTGCCAGCAGCGTAGAAGGTCAGGGGGCCTATGAGCAGTTCTTC. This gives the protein CASSVEGQGAYEQFF.

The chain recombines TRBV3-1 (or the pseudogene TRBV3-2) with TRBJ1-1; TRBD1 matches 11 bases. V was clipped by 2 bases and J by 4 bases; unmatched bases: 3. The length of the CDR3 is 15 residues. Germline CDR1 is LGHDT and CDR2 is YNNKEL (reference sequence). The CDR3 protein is CASSQRGTGGTEAFF. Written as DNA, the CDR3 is TGTGCCAGCAGCCAAAGAGGGACAGGGGGCACTGAAGCTTTCTTT.

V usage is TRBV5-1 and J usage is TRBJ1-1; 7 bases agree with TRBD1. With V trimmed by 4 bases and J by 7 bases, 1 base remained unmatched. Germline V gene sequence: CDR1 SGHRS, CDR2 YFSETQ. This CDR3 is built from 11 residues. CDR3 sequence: CASSGDSEAFF. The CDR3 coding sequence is TGCGCCAGCAGCGGGGACAGTGAAGCTTTCTTT.

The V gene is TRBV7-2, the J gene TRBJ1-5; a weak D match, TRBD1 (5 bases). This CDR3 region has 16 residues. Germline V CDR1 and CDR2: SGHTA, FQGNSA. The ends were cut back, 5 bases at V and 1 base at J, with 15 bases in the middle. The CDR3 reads CASSPPGLSSNQPQHF. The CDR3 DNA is TGTGCCAGCAGCCCCCCGGGACTCTCAAGCAATCAGCCCCAGCATTTT.

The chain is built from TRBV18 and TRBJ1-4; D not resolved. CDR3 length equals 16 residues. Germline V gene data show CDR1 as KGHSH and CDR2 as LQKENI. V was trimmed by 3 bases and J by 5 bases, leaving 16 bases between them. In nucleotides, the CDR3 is TGTGCCAGCTCACCCCAGATGTCAGGCTACAATGAAAAACTGTTTTTT. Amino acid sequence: CASSPQMSGYNEKLFF.

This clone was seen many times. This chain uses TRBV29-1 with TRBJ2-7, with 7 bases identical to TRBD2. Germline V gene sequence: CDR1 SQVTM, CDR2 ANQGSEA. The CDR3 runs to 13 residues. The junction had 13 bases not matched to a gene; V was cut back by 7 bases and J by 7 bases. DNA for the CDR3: TGCAGCGGGAGAGTGGCGGGAGCTGGGGAGCAGTACTTC. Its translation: CSGRVAGAGEQYF.

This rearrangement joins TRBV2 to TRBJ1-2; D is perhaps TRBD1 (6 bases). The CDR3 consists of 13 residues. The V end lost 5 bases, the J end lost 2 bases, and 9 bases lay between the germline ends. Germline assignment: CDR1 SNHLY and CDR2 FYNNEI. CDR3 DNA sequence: TGTGCCAGCAGTCTCGACAGGAACTATGGCTACACCTTC. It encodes CASSLDRNYGYTF.